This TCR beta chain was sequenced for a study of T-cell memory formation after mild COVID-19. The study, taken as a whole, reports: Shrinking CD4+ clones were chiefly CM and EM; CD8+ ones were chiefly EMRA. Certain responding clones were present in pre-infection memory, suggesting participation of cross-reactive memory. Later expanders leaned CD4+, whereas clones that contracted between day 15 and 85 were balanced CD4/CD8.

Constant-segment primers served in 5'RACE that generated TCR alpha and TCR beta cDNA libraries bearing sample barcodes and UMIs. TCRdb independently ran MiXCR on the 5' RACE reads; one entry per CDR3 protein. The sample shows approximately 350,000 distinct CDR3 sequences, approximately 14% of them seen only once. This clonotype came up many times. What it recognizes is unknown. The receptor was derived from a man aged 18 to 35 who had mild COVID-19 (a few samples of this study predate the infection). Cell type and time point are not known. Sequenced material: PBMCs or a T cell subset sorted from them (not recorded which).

CDR3 bases: TGTGCCAGCAGCCTCCTCCGCGGCTACAATGAGCAGTTCTTC. Encoded protein: CASSLLRGYNEQFF. The V call is TRBV3-1, the J call TRBJ2-1; D gene uncertain. V lost 4 bases and J 3 bases, leaving 10 bases between the germline ends. Per the germline V gene, CDR1 is LGHDT and CDR2 is YNNKEL (reference sequence). CDR3 size: 14 residues.